The rows below give T cell receptor beta chains drawn from one sample of a study of OX40 agonist ivuxolimab in advanced cancers. Clones were read by immunoSEQ multiplex PCR, and TCRdb kept only the in-frame ones, dropping some. The sample holds over 9,500 clones, around three fifths seen once. Sequencing was performed on CD4+ or CD8+ T cells sorted from blood, taken in a trial of the OX40 agonist ivuxolimab. The source is an adult with an advanced solid tumor such as melanoma, head and neck, liver or kidney cancer. Both conserved end residues are part of each CDR3. The D gene is left open where the match is weak. The size field is filled for only some rows; it gives once, few, many or a size class.

CDR3 DNA: TGTGCTAGTGGTATCAACACTGCAGGACAAAGTCGGGCCAACGTCCTGACTTTC
CDR3 protein: CASGINTAGQSRANVLTF
D gene: NA
J gene: TRBJ2-6
clone size: NA
V gene: TRBV12-5

CDR3 DNA: TGTGCCAGCAGCCATGGGGACAGCTTCTCCTACGAGCAGTACTTC
CDR3 protein: CASSHGDSFSYEQYF
D gene: TRBD1
J gene: TRBJ2-7
clone size: NA
V gene: TRBV13

CDR3 DNA: TGTGCCAGCAGCTTTGGACTAGCGGGAGTTACCGGGGAGCTGTTTTTT
CDR3 protein: CASSFGLAGVTGELFF
D gene: TRBD2
J gene: TRBJ2-2
clone size: NA
V gene: TRBV5-6

CDR3 DNA: TGTGCCAGCTCACCATCCAGGAAGATACCCTACGAGCAGTACTTC
CDR3 protein: CASSPSRKIPYEQYF
D gene: NA
J gene: TRBJ2-7
clone size: NA
V gene: TRBV18

CDR3 DNA: TGTGCCAGCAGTTATGGGTTAACTGGTCCCTACAATGAGCAGTTCTTC
CDR3 protein: CASSYGLTGPYNEQFF
D gene: NA
J gene: TRBJ2-1
clone size: few
V gene: TRBV6-6

CDR3 DNA: TGTGCCAGCAGCTACGGGACAGGCTACGAGCAGTACTTC
CDR3 protein: CASSYGTGYEQYF
D gene: TRBD1
J gene: TRBJ2-7
clone size: few
V gene: TRBV11-2

CDR3 DNA: TGTGCCAGCAGCATTGGGACAGGGGGCAATCAGCCCCAGCATTTT
CDR3 protein: CASSIGTGGNQPQHF
D gene: TRBD1
J gene: TRBJ1-5
clone size: few
V gene: TRBV5-4

CDR3 DNA: TGCAGCGGCCGGGACAGCCCCTACAATGAGCAGTTCTTC
CDR3 protein: CSGRDSPYNEQFF
D gene: TRBD1
J gene: TRBJ2-1
clone size: NA
V gene: TRBV29-1

CDR3 DNA: TGTGCCAGCAGTTGGGGGGGTCAGCCCCAGCATTTT
CDR3 protein: CASSWGGQPQHF
D gene: NA
J gene: TRBJ1-5
clone size: NA
V gene: TRBV28

CDR3 DNA: TGTGCCAGCAGTCCCGGGACGTCTACCTATAGCAATCAGCCCCAGCATTTT
CDR3 protein: CASSPGTSTYSNQPQHF
D gene: NA
J gene: TRBJ1-5
clone size: NA
V gene: TRBV27

CDR3 DNA: TGTGCCAGCAGCTTATCCTACAGTAAGAATGAAAAACTGTTTTTT
CDR3 protein: CASSLSYSKNEKLFF
D gene: NA
J gene: TRBJ1-4
clone size: NA
V gene: TRBV11-3

CDR3 DNA: TGTGCCAGCACGAACACCGGGGAGCTGTTTTTT
CDR3 protein: CASTNTGELFF
D gene: NA
J gene: TRBJ2-2
clone size: once
V gene: TRBV7-9

CDR3 DNA: TGTGCCAGCAGTTTCTATCGGGGTAGCTCTGGGGCCAACGTCCTGACTTTC
CDR3 protein: CASSFYRGSSGANVLTF
D gene: NA
J gene: TRBJ2-6
clone size: NA
V gene: TRBV7-3

CDR3 DNA: TGTGCCAGCAGCGGGCGAGGCGACAGCTCCTACGAGCAGTACTTC
CDR3 protein: CASSGRGDSSYEQYF
D gene: NA
J gene: TRBJ2-7
clone size: NA
V gene: TRBV6-5

CDR3 DNA: TGCGCCAGCAGCCAGGGGACAGAAAATTCACCCCTCCACTTT
CDR3 protein: CASSQGTENSPLHF
D gene: TRBD1
J gene: TRBJ1-6
clone size: NA
V gene: TRBV4-3

CDR3 DNA: TGTGCCAGCAGTACTTTAGCGGGGGGGTACCTTTACGAGCAGTACTTC
CDR3 protein: CASSTLAGGYLYEQYF
D gene: TRBD2
J gene: TRBJ2-7
clone size: NA
V gene: TRBV27

CDR3 DNA: TGTGCCAGCAGCTTGGGTGGTCCAGACGAGCAGTACTTC
CDR3 protein: CASSLGGPDEQYF
D gene: NA
J gene: TRBJ2-7
clone size: NA
V gene: TRBV7-6

CDR3 DNA: TGTGCCAGCAGTGAAGATGAGGGACAGTCATATGGCTACACCTTC
CDR3 protein: CASSEDEGQSYGYTF
D gene: TRBD1
J gene: TRBJ1-2
clone size: NA
V gene: TRBV2

CDR3 DNA: TGTGCCAGCAGCCAAGGGCCTAGCGGGACCCAGTACTTC
CDR3 protein: CASSQGPSGTQYF
D gene: TRBD2
J gene: TRBJ2-5
clone size: once
V gene: TRBV14

CDR3 DNA: TGTGCCAGCAGTCCCGGACTACGCCTTGTCTACGAGCAGTACTTC
CDR3 protein: CASSPGLRLVYEQYF
D gene: NA
J gene: TRBJ2-7
clone size: few
V gene: TRBV28

CDR3 DNA: TGCGCCAGCAGCCAAGGACAGGAAAATTCACCCCTCCACTTT
CDR3 protein: CASSQGQENSPLHF
D gene: NA
J gene: TRBJ1-6
clone size: NA
V gene: TRBV4-3

CDR3 DNA: TGTGCCAGCAGCTATCCGGGACAGGTTTTCTATGGCTACACCTTC
CDR3 protein: CASSYPGQVFYGYTF
D gene: TRBD1
J gene: TRBJ1-2
clone size: few
V gene: TRBV28

CDR3 DNA: TGTGCCAGCAGCCCAGGGGGTACCCGGAGCTCTGGAAACACCATATATTTT
CDR3 protein: CASSPGGTRSSGNTIYF
D gene: TRBD1
J gene: TRBJ1-3
clone size: NA
V gene: TRBV9

CDR3 DNA: TGTGCCAGCAGCCAAGTCTATTCACCCCTCCACTTT
CDR3 protein: CASSQVYSPLHF
D gene: NA
J gene: TRBJ1-6
clone size: NA
V gene: TRBV4-2

CDR3 DNA: TGTGCCAGCAGCGCTAGCGGGGGGGCGGGCGATGAGCAGTTCTTC
CDR3 protein: CASSASGGAGDEQFF
D gene: TRBD2
J gene: TRBJ2-1
clone size: NA
V gene: TRBV7-2

CDR3 DNA: TGTGCCAGCAGCGTAGTACGGCAGGGGGGCACTGAAGCTTTCTTT
CDR3 protein: CASSVVRQGGTEAFF
D gene: TRBD1
J gene: TRBJ1-1
clone size: NA
V gene: TRBV9

CDR3 DNA: TGTGCCAGCAGCCAAGACAGTTCCTCTGGGGCCAACGTCCTGACTTTC
CDR3 protein: CASSQDSSSGANVLTF
D gene: NA
J gene: TRBJ2-6
clone size: medium-sized
V gene: TRBV4-2

CDR3 DNA: TGTGCCAGCAGTTACTCGAACAGGGGATTCTATGGCTACACCTTC
CDR3 protein: CASSYSNRGFYGYTF
D gene: TRBD1
J gene: TRBJ1-2
clone size: NA
V gene: TRBV6-6

CDR3 DNA: TGTGCCAGCAGTTTTTTGCAAGTAAGCTCCTACGAGCAGTACTTC
CDR3 protein: CASSFLQVSSYEQYF
D gene: NA
J gene: TRBJ2-7
clone size: NA
V gene: TRBV28

CDR3 DNA: TGCGCCAGCAGGAGGGGATATGAGCAGTTCTTC
CDR3 protein: CASRRGYEQFF
D gene: NA
J gene: TRBJ2-1
clone size: NA
V gene: TRBV10-1

CDR3 DNA: TGTGCCAGCAGCTTAGTCTGGTCGACGCCACTTATCGAGCAGTACTTC
CDR3 protein: CASSLVWSTPLIEQYF
D gene: NA
J gene: TRBJ2-7
clone size: medium-sized
V gene: TRBV7-2

CDR3 DNA: TGTGCCAGCAGTCCAGCGGGAGCGATTACCTACGAGCAGTACTTC
CDR3 protein: CASSPAGAITYEQYF
D gene: TRBD2
J gene: TRBJ2-7
clone size: NA
V gene: TRBV28

CDR3 DNA: TGTGCCAGCAGCTTAGAGGCAGGGGCGGAAAAACTGTTTTTT
CDR3 protein: CASSLEAGAEKLFF
D gene: NA
J gene: TRBJ1-4
clone size: NA
V gene: TRBV7-9

CDR3 DNA: TGTGCCAGCAGTTTAGGCCTGAACACTGAAGCTTTCTTT
CDR3 protein: CASSLGLNTEAFF
D gene: NA
J gene: TRBJ1-1
clone size: NA
V gene: TRBV27

CDR3 DNA: TGTGCCAGCAGTAAGGACAGGGGGCGCTACGAGCAGTACTTC
CDR3 protein: CASSKDRGRYEQYF
D gene: TRBD1
J gene: TRBJ2-7
clone size: NA
V gene: TRBV28

CDR3 DNA: TGTGCCAGCAGTTACTTGGGGACAGGGGAAGAGACCCAGTACTTC
CDR3 protein: CASSYLGTGEETQYF
D gene: TRBD1
J gene: TRBJ2-5
clone size: few
V gene: TRBV6-5

CDR3 DNA: TGTGCCACCAGCCCCCGTGGGGGGGGCTGGGATGAGCAGTTCTTC
CDR3 protein: CATSPRGGGWDEQFF
D gene: NA
J gene: TRBJ2-1
clone size: once
V gene: TRBV15

CDR3 DNA: TGTGCCAGCACGCCACCTCTTCGGACAGGGGTTTCACATGAGCAGTTCTTC
CDR3 protein: CASTPPLRTGVSHEQFF
D gene: TRBD1
J gene: TRBJ2-1
clone size: NA
V gene: TRBV27

CDR3 DNA: TGTGCCAGTAGTAGACAGGTTGAAGCTTTCTTT
CDR3 protein: CASSRQVEAFF
D gene: NA
J gene: TRBJ1-1
clone size: few
V gene: TRBV19

CDR3 DNA: TGTGCCAGCAGCCCGCTGACAGGGGCCCCTGAAGCTTTCTTT
CDR3 protein: CASSPLTGAPEAFF
D gene: TRBD1
J gene: TRBJ1-1
clone size: NA
V gene: TRBV11-2